This TCR beta chain is from a study of T cells after yellow fever vaccination. Whole-study results and caveats: Researchers report a weaker secondary response that nonetheless peaked faster, day 5 versus 15. There was a small share of clonotypes that showed up in both the CD4 and CD8 compartments.

TCRdb re-called the 5' RACE reads through MiXCR, storing one row per CDR3 protein. The sample includes about 120,000 distinct CDR3 sequences, about 8.8% of them seen just once. CDR1 is LNHDA, CDR2 SQIVND, per germline (reference sequence). The CDR3 runs to 13 residues. Trimming shortened V by 8 bases and J by 0 bases, and 10 bases separated the two germline ends. In its sample, this clonotype was seen a few times. The antigen is unknown. The chain employs TRBV19 and TRBJ1-1; D is unresolved. Specimen: CD8+ T cells sorted from PBMCs, collected on the day of the yellow fever booster vaccination. This sequence originates from a man aged 18 to 29 who received the YFV17D yellow fever vaccine. The chain's CDR3 is CASALIMNTEAFF. Here the CDR3 DNA reads TGTGCCAGTGCTCTCATAATGAACACTGAAGCTTTCTTT.